The following is a T cell receptor beta chain sequence with its context. Its antigen is still unknown. Base qualities are missing; no much larger clone stands one base away. The data are from a study of identical twins listed by TCRdb under 2016. The study in broad terms: The study deep-sequenced TCR alpha and beta repertoires from monozygotic twins, unrelated adults of various ages and cord blood to test whether fetal clonotypes persist. Replicate twin experiments were performed at different times using different library preparation protocols to rule out contamination. Broader findings and caveats from the paper: Compared with coincidental sharing between unrelated individuals, an excess of low generation-probability sequences was observed among out-of-frame TCR alpha sequences shared between twins. Abundant cord blood beta clonotypes carried fewer insertions; young adult naive repertoires showed a weaker similar trend, while memory repertoires showed none. Out-of-frame TCR alpha sharing in monozygotic twins was systematically underestimated by recombination models, whereas sharing between unrelated individuals was in agreement with the recombination models. Because the same donors could not be followed over many years, conclusions were based on cross-sectional statistical analysis. Excess twin sharing in beta out-of-frame sequences was weaker because fewer shared sequences lowered the signal-to-noise ratio. Invariant T cells such as MAIT and iNKT could partly confound zero-insertion analyses, although diverse VJ usage argued against such confounding for most clonotypes.

Trimming leaves V shorter by 1 base and J shorter by 9 bases, with the junction holding 11 bases beyond the gene matches. CDR1 SGHDT and CDR2 YYEEEE are derived from the germline V gene. From its cysteine to its phenylalanine, the CDR3 spans 17 amino acids. The entry retains the CDR3 DNA only, 51 bases that are in frame from base 1. Every donor was a healthy Caucasian. The twin cohort comprised three pairs of female monozygotic twins, all aged roughly 18 to 30 years. Positive isolation kits from Invitrogen were used to isolate the CD4+ and CD8+ T cell populations. The library was obtained by 5' RACE. Instrument on record: Illumina HiSeq 2000. A universal primer binding site was added through template switching, and the final cDNA carried a unique molecular identifier so that TCR cDNA molecules could be counted accurately. Specific primers in the conserved constant-segment region were used to synthesize first-strand cDNA for TCR alpha and beta chains. To control for contamination, every cDNA library was double barcoded, receiving both a SMART-Mk sample barcode and Illumina barcodes. TruSeq adapter sequences, together with Illumina sample barcodes, were added in two successive PCR steps. TCR alpha and beta cDNA libraries were sequenced on the Illumina HiSeq platform with custom primers. The study's own analysis went as follows. Unique molecular identifiers were extracted from raw reads with MiGEC, and CDR3 positions were determined with MiXCR. Recombination models were inferred per individual with the repgenHMM and IGoR tools using an EM algorithm. The analysis of shared clonotypes was done with the tcR package in R, with sharing normalized by the product of cloneset sizes. To study raw recombination free of thymic and clonal selection effects, out-of-frame nonproductive sequences were analyzed. TCRdb reprocessing: public reads trimmed at Q25 with fastp, clones called with MiXCR, in-frame beta chains kept. Every distinct CDR3 protein forms one entry, paired with its most common genes and DNA. TCRdb's processing, not the authors' own work, is the source of the V and J calls. The sample includes approximately 500,000 distinct CDR3 sequences, with roughly 24% observed a single time. Of the sample, approximately 2.9% is held by the ten largest clones.

This same sample was also part of a study on T cells expressing NK-cell markers. As noted in the second study: Three sorted T-cell subsets (CD3+CD56+NKG2C+, CD3+CD56+NKG2C- and CD3+CD56-NKG2C+) from 7 to 9 donors had their TCR beta-chain repertoires profiled. Seven of the eight sequenced donors were HCMV-seropositive and one was HCMV-seronegative. To restrict sorting to alphabetaTCR-expressing T cells, an anti-gammadeltaTCR antibody was added in several experiments. In six donors, the dominant CD3+CD56+NKG2C+ clonotypes were found to rank among the top 10 CD8+ clonotypes and to make up roughly 1.0-7.5% of CD8+ T cells. Those dominant clonotypes were again the most abundant among CD3+CD56-NKG2C+ cells in a handful of donors, at roughly 28.3-65%. Whether the expanded NKG2C-expressing T cell clones were specific for HCMV antigens was left unclear. The eight sequenced donors were randomly selected healthy volunteers, three men and five women. To determine HCMV serostatus, a commercial ELISA kit was used to detect HCMV-specific IgG in serum. Reads were demultiplexed and grouped by UMI with MIGEC, and clonotypes were assembled and quantified with MiTCR. To remove erroneous sequences, TCR cDNA sequences were retained only when supported by two or more reads. The tcR package was used for downstream repertoire analysis, with clonotypes matched between fractions based on CDR3 nucleotide sequence plus V segment. Antigen specificity was annotated against VDJdb with VDJmatch, allowing one amino acid substitution in CDR3.

The receptor was derived from a woman aged 18-29 years in good health. The rearranged segments are TRBV5-6 and TRBJ2-1; the junction holds 12 bases that match TRBD2. Sequenced input: CD4+ T cells sorted from blood. The DNA sequence is given as TGTGCCAGCAGCTTGAGACTAGCGGGGGCGCAGAGATTTGAGCAGTTCTTC. Its product reads: CASSLRLAGAQRFEQFF.